The 26 T cell receptor beta chains below all came from one sample that was sequenced in a study of post-analysis software for immune sequencing data (dated by TCRdb to the mid-2010s). Points the paper makes about the study in general: Roughly 5 TRBV segments, including TRBV5-6, TRBV5-1 and TRBV20-1, were significantly more frequent in patients than controls.

These receptors' targets are unknown. Library construction relied on PCR. The reads were generated on an Illumina HiSeq 2500. Unique molecular identifiers were incorporated into TCR beta cDNA libraries to reduce PCR and sequencing biases. TCRdb trimmed the raw reads at Q25, called clones with MiXCR and kept productive beta chains. CDR3 protein sequences are deduplicated, and each keeps its most common genes and DNA. A total of roughly 400,000 distinct CDR3 sequences appear in this sample, approximately 42% of them only once. The ten largest clones represent less than 10% of the sample. The sample was blood. These receptors were obtained from a girl aged 2 to 9 with multiple sclerosis.

This rearrangement joins TRBV7-2 to TRBJ1-1; TRBD1 matches at 11 bases. The CDR3 is made up of 15 amino acids. CDR1 is SGHTA, CDR2 FQGNSA, per germline. V was pared by 4 bases and J by 1 base, with 2 bases of the junction left unmatched. CDR3 bases: TGTGCCAGCAGCTGGGGACAGGGGGGGAACACTGAAGCTTTCTTT. Its translation is CASSWGQGGNTEAFF. Complete variable domain (other parts from reference TRBV7-2 and TRBJ1-1): GAGVSQSPSNKVTEKGKDVELRCDPISGHTALYWYRQSLGQGLEFLIYFQGNSAPDKSGLPSDRFSAERTGGSVSTLTIQRTQQEDSAVYLCASSWGQGGNTEAFFGQGTRLTVV.

In this sample, this clonotype turned up a few times. V gene TRBV7-3 combines with J gene TRBJ1-2; weak D call: TRBD1 (6 bases). The CDR3 consists of 18 residues. The germline CDR1 and CDR2 sequences are SGHTA and FQGTGA. Trimming cost V 5 bases and J 4 bases, with 26 bases left between them. Here the CDR3 reads CASSRGGEGQLLGYGYTF. The CDR3 DNA reads TGTGCCAGCAGCCGCGGCGGGGAAGGACAGCTTCTAGGCTATGGCTACACCTTC.

V and J are TRBV5-1 and TRBJ2-7, with a possible D match to TRBD2 (6 bases). The CDR3 totals 15 residues. CDR1 and CDR2 from the germline V gene are SGHRS and YFSETQ. V lost 5 bases, J lost 1 base, and 16 bases lay in between. In nucleotides, the CDR3 is TGCGCCAGCAGTTATTCGGGAGTTTCTTCCTACGAGCAGTACTTC. Amino acid sequence: CASSYSGVSSYEQYF.

V gene TRBV7-2 combines with J gene TRBJ2-5; 12 bases line up with TRBD2. The J call may be mistaken, given a closer DNA end match to TRBJ2-7. From germline, CDR1 is SGHTA and CDR2 FQGNSA. This CDR3 has 16 amino acids. CDR3 nucleotide sequence: TGTGCCAGCACCAGACTAGCGGGAGTAGGACAACACGAGCAGTACTTC. This translates into CASTRLAGVGQHEQYF.

This clonotype came up a few times. CDR3 protein: CASNQSPEAFF. DNA of the CDR3: TGTGCCAGCAACCAATCTCCAGAAGCTTTCTTT. V usage is TRBV5-5 and J usage is TRBJ1-1; D is unclear. The length of the CDR3 is 11 residues. The germline V and J ends were trimmed by 6 bases and 8 bases, with 11 bases remaining between them. CDR1 and CDR2 from the germline V gene are SGHKS and YYEKEE (reference sequence).

The chain links TRBV6-2 or TRBV6-3 to TRBJ2-1, with D possibly being TRBD1 or TRBD2 (5 bases each). Germline V gives CDR1 MNHEY, CDR2 SVGEGT. The CDR3 is 15 residues long. Trimming shortened V by 5 bases and J by 4 bases, and 15 bases separated the two germline ends. In DNA form, the CDR3 reads TGTGCCAGCAGTACTCCGGGACCTCCGTACAATGAGCAGTTCTTC. Protein sequence: CASSTPGPPYNEQFF.

This clonotype was counted a few times. V usage is TRBV7-3 and J usage is TRBJ2-1; 9 bases align to TRBD2. J lost 4 bases, V lost 3 bases, and 4 bases had no gene match. CDR3 length: 15 amino acids. Germline V gene lookup returns CDR1 SGHTA and CDR2 FQGTGA. CDR3 protein: CASSFRLAAYNEQFF. CDR3 sequence (DNA): TGTGCCAGCAGCTTCCGACTAGCGGCGTACAATGAGCAGTTCTTC.

In its sample, this clonotype was seen a few times. CDR3 sequence reads: CSAREGAGGSTDTQYF. In DNA form, the CDR3 reads TGCAGTGCTAGAGAAGGAGCGGGGGGCAGCACAGATACGCAGTATTTT. The chain is built from TRBV20-1 and TRBJ2-3; 9 positions match TRBD2. The CDR3 has 16 residues. Unmatched junction bases numbered 4, after V lost 0 bases and J lost 0 bases. CDR1 is DFQATT, CDR2 SNEGSKA, per germline (reference sequence).

This sequence joins TRBV29-1 and TRBJ2-5; 8 bases agree with TRBD1. Germline CDR1 and CDR2: SQVTM and ANQGSEA. The CDR3 length is 15 residues. CDR3 DNA sequence: TGCAGTGACAGGTCGGACAGGGAAGGGCGAGAGACCCAGTACTTC. This encodes CSDRSDREGRETQYF.

The chain couples TRBV20-1 to TRBJ2-1; 11 nucleotides agree with TRBD2. This CDR3 spans 18 amino acids. Germline CDR1 is DFQATT and CDR2 is SNEGSKA (reference sequence). V dropped 2 bases and J dropped 4; count of bases not matched to a gene: 13. The CDR3 DNA is TGCAGTGCTAGACCTCCCCCCGATAGCGGGGGGGCGTACAATGAGCAGTTCTTC. Its protein is CSARPPPDSGGAYNEQFF.

This sequence joins TRBV5-1 and TRBJ2-6; D unresolved. This CDR3 contains 17 residues. Germline V CDR1 and CDR2: SGHRS, YFSETQ. V gave up 1 base and J gave up 0 bases, with 11 bases separating them. CDR3 nucleotides: TGCGCCAGCAGCTTGTCAGGTATCGGCTCTGGGGCCAACGTCCTGACTTTC. Its translation is CASSLSGIGSGANVLTF.

The chain combines TRBV28 with TRBJ2-3; no clear D gene. The CDR3 consists of 17 residues. Germline assignment: CDR1 MDHEN and CDR2 SYDVKM. Trimming cost V 2 bases and J 1 base, with 16 bases left between them. DNA for the CDR3: TGTGCCAGCAGTTTAATGTTGGCGTCTACTGGCACAGATACGCAGTATTTT. It is translated as CASSLMLASTGTDTQYF.

The V gene is TRBV5-1, the J gene TRBJ2-5, with unresolved D. The ends were cut back, 8 bases at V and 2 bases at J, with 16 bases in the middle. CDR3 length: 14 residues. Germline assignment: CDR1 SGHRS and CDR2 YFSETQ. The CDR3 loop is CASDVGLGQETQYF. In nucleotides, the CDR3 is TGCGCCAGTGACGTGGGCCTTGGGCAAGAGACCCAGTACTTC. Based on the CDR3 plus reference TRBV5-1 and TRBJ2-5, the full variable domain is KAGVTQTPRYLIKTRGQQVTLSCSPISGHRSVSWYQQTPGQGLQFLFEYFSETQRNKGNFPGRFSGRQFSNSRSEMNVSTLELGDSALYLCASDVGLGQETQYFGPGTRLLVL.

This chain joins TRBV9 and TRBJ2-1, with 10 bases lining up with TRBD2. After removal of 3 bases from V and 7 bases from J, the junction contained 7 bases not matched to a gene. There are 15 residues in the CDR3. Germline lookup yields CDR1 SGDLS and CDR2 YYNGEE. The CDR3 here is CASSDLLAGVNEQFF. The DNA for the CDR3 is TGTGCCAGCAGCGACCTCCTAGCGGGGGTGAATGAGCAGTTCTTC. The whole variable domain, remainder taken from reference TRBV9 and TRBJ2-1, is DSGVTQTPKHLITATGQRVTLRCSPRSGDLSVYWYQQSLDQGLQFLIQYYNGEERAKGNILERFSAQQFPDLHSELNLSSLELGDSALYFCASSDLLAGVNEQFFGPGTRLTVL.

The rearrangement uses TRBV12-3 or TRBV12-4 and TRBJ1-1, with TRBD1 as a possible D gene (5 bases). V lost 6 bases and J 2 bases, leaving 10 bases between the germline ends. The CDR3 covers 13 residues. This chain's CDR3 is CASRTTGNTEAFF. The CDR3, as DNA: TGTGCCAGCAGAACCACAGGAAACACTGAAGCTTTCTTT.

This chain joins TRBV6-2 or TRBV6-3 and TRBJ1-5; 11 nucleotides align to TRBD1. Germline V gene lookup returns CDR1 MNHEY and CDR2 SVGEGT. V gave up 4 bases and J gave up 6 bases; unmatched junction bases: 5. The CDR3 runs to 15 residues. The CDR3 reads CASSWTGGQGQPQHF. CDR3 bases: TGTGCCAGCAGTTGGACAGGGGGCCAGGGTCAGCCCCAGCATTTT.

With regard to this clonotype: A read error may account for a junction end that differs from germline. V gene TRBV28 combines with J gene TRBJ2-5; the D gene could be TRBD1 or TRBD2 (5 bases each). The CDR3 is made up of 18 amino acids. Germline assignment: CDR1 MDHEN and CDR2 SYDVKM. Here the CDR3 DNA reads TGTGCCAGCAGTTTTCCCCTGTCCCCTAGACGGGACCAAGCGACCCAGTACTTC. This sequence encodes CASSFPLSPRRDQATQYF.

This sequence joins TRBV20-1 and TRBJ2-7, with TRBD1 identical over 10 bases. Unmatched junction bases numbered 8, after V lost 6 bases and J lost 3 bases. The CDR3 runs 14 residues. Germline CDR1 is DFQATT and CDR2 is SNEGSKA (reference sequence). CDR3 protein: CSAIGDRGFYEQYF. CDR3 DNA sequence: TGCAGTGCCATAGGGGACAGGGGATTCTACGAGCAGTACTTC.

This sequence joins TRBV20-1 and TRBJ2-7; TRBD1 aligns across 9 bases. V lost 5 bases, J lost 6 bases, and 8 bases stayed unmatched. The CDR3 consists of 13 residues. The germline gives CDR1 DFQATT, CDR2 SNEGSKA (reference sequence). In DNA form, the CDR3 reads TGCAGTGCTTACAGGGGGCGCAGGAGCGAGCAGTACTTC. Protein: CSAYRGRRSEQYF.

The chain joins TRBV7-9 to TRBJ1-6; D perhaps matches TRBD1 (6 bases). Trimming stripped 1 base from V and 5 bases from J, with 12 bases between. CDR3 length equals 16 residues. Germline V CDR1 and CDR2: SEHNR, FQNEAQ (reference sequence). The CDR3 bases are TGTGCCAGCAGCTTAGAATGGGGGCTTGATAATTCACCCCTCCACTTT. Its protein product is CASSLEWGLDNSPLHF.

This clonotype was seen a few times. The chain couples TRBV6-2 or TRBV6-3 to TRBJ2-7; no definite D call. Germline V gene lookup returns CDR1 MNHEY and CDR2 SVGEGT. The CDR3 is 11 amino acids. The V gene lost 6 bases and the J gene lost 7 bases, with 10 bases spanning the gap. CDR3 in DNA: TGTGCCAGCAGCGACTCGACAGAGCAGTACTTC. Its protein is CASSDSTEQYF.

The rearrangement joins TRBV7-2 to TRBJ2-3; D is possibly TRBD1 (6 bases). Trimming left V 6 bases short and J 10 bases short, with 26 bases between. This CDR3 spans 16 amino acids. CDR1 and CDR2 (germline): SGHTA, FQGNSA. CDR3 sequence reads: CASRVASGQTRYAQYF. In DNA form, the CDR3 reads TGTGCCAGCAGGGTAGCCTCCGGACAGACCAGATACGCGCAGTATTTT.

This chain uses TRBV27 with TRBJ1-5; D may be TRBD1 (5 bases). Germline V lookup: CDR1 MNHEY, CDR2 SMNVEV (reference sequence). The CDR3 is made up of 12 amino acids. V was pared by 3 bases and J by 10 bases, with 10 bases between. The CDR3: CASSFIGDPQHF. CDR3 nucleotide sequence: TGTGCCAGCAGTTTTATAGGGGATCCCCAGCATTTT.

Details on this clonotype: A much larger clone sits a single nucleotide away, making a read error possible. J is TRBJ1-5 and V is TRBV7-2; maybe TRBD1 (6 bases). V lost 5 bases to trimming and J lost 3 bases, with 11 bases between them. This CDR3 region has 14 residues. CDR1 and CDR2 (germline): SGHTA, FQGNSA. In DNA, the CDR3 is TGTGCCAGCAGCCTCGGACAGTACAATCAGCCCCAGCATTTT. This encodes CASSLGQYNQPQHF. The entire variable domain, with the rest obtained from reference TRBV7-2 and TRBJ1-5, is as follows: GAGVSQSPSNKVTEKGKDVELRCDPISGHTALYWYRQSLGQGLEFLIYFQGNSAPDKSGLPSDRFSAERTGGSVSTLTIQRTQQEDSAVYLCASSLGQYNQPQHFGDGTRLSIL.

V usage is TRBV9 and J usage is TRBJ2-1; D possibly matches TRBD1 or TRBD2 (5 bases each). With 3 bases removed from V and 6 bases from J, the gap between germline ends came to 10 bases. CDR3 length: 13 residues. From germline, CDR1 is SGDLS and CDR2 YYNGEE. CDR3 nucleotide sequence: TGTGCCAGCAGCGAGGGGAGCCGCAATGAGCAGTTCTTC. It codes for CASSEGSRNEQFF.

The genes are TRBV7-8 and TRBJ1-1; TRBD1 agrees at 7 bases. The J segment lost 1 base and the V segment lost 7 bases, leaving 6 bases of the junction unmatched. Germline CDR1 and CDR2: SGHVS and FQNEAQ. CDR3 length equals 14 residues. The CDR3 DNA sequence: TGTGCCAGCATAAGGGGGGACAGGAACACTGAAGCTTTCTTT. This translates into CASIRGDRNTEAFF.